Only one count was recorded for the clone carrying this T cell receptor beta chain. These data belong to a study of T cell clonotyping in hematopoietic cell transplantation. CDR3 length: 13 amino acids. V dropped 4 bases and J dropped 0 bases, with 10 bases sitting between them. Germline loops: CDR1 SQVTM, CDR2 ANQGSEA. The data were produced by immunoSEQ multiplex PCR, yet TCRdb's version contains in-frame clones alone and is incomplete. The sample has some 8,000 clones, around 90% seen once. Sequenced material: PBMCs, taken 180 days after allogeneic stem cell transplant. The sequence was collected from a female patient aged 45 to 65 who had an allogeneic stem cell transplant from an unrelated donor, so the T cells may come from the graft donor. Some clones in this sample may be carry-over from other donors' samples. The chain has TRBV29-1 and TRBJ2-7; D might be TRBD1 (6 bases). The CDR3 region is CSVVQGSSYEQYF. The CDR3 DNA sequence: TGCAGCGTTGTACAGGGCAGCTCCTACGAGCAGTACTTC.